This T cell receptor (beta chain) is from a study of blood T cell repertoires in COVID-19. Study-level information: PBMCs, B-cell-depleted T cells, or T cells provided the cDNA or gDNA that made up the material.

The V end lost 5 bases, the J end lost 5 bases, and 15 bases lay between the germline ends. The CDR3 contains 15 residues. Germline V gene data show CDR1 as SNHLY and CDR2 as FYNNEI. Sequencing used immunoSEQ multiplex PCR; TCRdb keeps in-frame clones, though not all of them. The sample yields about 67,000 clones, about 82% seen once. V is TRBV2 and J is TRBJ1-4, with D maybe TRBD1 (5 bases). The sequence was obtained from a human donor in a cohort sampled during active COVID-19. Material for sequencing was peripheral blood. The CDR3 DNA follows: TGTGCCAGCAGTTCAGGGATGTTTTTGAATGAAAAACTGTTTTTT. Translated: CASSSGMFLNEKLFF.